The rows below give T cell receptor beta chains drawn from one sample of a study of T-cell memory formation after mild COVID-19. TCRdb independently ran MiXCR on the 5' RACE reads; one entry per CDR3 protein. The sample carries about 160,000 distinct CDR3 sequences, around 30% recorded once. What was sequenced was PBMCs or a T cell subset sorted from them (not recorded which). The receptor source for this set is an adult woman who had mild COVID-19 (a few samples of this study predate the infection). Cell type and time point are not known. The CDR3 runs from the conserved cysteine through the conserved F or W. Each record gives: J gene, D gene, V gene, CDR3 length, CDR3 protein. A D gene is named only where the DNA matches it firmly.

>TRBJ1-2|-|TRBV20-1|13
CSAWAGRAYGYTF
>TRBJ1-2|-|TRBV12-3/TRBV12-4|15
CASSPLKGGVAGYTF
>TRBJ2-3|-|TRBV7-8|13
CASSLGLWDTQYF
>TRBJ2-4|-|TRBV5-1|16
CASSLLGSEAKNIQYF
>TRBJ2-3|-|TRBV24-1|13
CATSPGSTDTQYF
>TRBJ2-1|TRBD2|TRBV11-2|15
CASSLWTSGMDEQFF
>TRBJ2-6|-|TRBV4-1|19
CASSQEGPPVGSGANVLTF
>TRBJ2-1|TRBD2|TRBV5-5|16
CASSLARLAGYNEQFF
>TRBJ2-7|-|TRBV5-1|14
CASSLEQVAYEQYF
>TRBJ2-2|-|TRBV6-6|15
CASSVTATNTGELFF
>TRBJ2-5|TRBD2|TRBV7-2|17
CASSPGGLAGIQETQYF
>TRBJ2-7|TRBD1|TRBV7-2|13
CASSWLDRYEQYF
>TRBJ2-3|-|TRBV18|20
CASSPVDSPNAEGLTDTQYF
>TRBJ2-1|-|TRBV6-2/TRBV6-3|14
CASSYPGAYNEQFF
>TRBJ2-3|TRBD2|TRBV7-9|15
CASGLSGGTTDTQYF
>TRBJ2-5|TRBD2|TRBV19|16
CASSLAGGPLQETQYF
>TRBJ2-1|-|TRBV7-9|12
CASSLASNEQFF
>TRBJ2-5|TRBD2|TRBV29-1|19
CSVEPMTSGGAYGQETQYF
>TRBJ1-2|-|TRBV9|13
CASSPDMNYGYTF
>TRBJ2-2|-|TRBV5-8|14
CASSSTGNTGELFF
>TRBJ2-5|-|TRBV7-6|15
CASSLGPKPGETQYF
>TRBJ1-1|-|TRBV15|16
CATSRGFLGGNTEAFF
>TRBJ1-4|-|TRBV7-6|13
CASSREVNEKLFF
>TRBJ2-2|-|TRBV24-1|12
CATSEGSRELFF
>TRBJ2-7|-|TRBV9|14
CASSVGVYQYEQYF
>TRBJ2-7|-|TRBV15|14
CATSRPDSSYEQYF
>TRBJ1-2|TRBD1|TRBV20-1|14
CSASKDRGPDGYTF
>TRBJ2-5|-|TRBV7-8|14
CASSLVPEQETQYF
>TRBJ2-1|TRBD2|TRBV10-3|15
CAISDSGGRSNEQFF
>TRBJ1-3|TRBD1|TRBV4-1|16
CASSQGDRETGNTIYF
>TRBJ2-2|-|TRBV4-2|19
CASSQEKGFPGQLTGELFF
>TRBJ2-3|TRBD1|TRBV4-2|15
CASSQAGTGEGTQYF
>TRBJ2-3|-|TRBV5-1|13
CASSLGDLDTQYF
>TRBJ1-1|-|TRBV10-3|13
CAISDRGNTEAFF
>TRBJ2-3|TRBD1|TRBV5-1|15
CASSLVSGGGDTQYF
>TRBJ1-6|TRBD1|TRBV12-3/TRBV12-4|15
CASSLLDRDNSPLHF
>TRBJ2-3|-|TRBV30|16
CAWSAFSPVVPDTQYF
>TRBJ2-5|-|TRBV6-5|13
CASSSATGETQYF
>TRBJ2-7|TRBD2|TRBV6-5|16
CASSQLPPGLGNEQYF
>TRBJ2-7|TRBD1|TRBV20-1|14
CSAPSGQSDYEQYF
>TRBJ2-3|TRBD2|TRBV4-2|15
CASSQKAGEGDTQYF
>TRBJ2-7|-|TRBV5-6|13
CASSLQNIYEQYF
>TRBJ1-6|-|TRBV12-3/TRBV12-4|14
CASSLEGRNSPLHF
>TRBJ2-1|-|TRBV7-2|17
CASSSQGLSSSYNEQFF
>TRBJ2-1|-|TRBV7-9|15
CASSLEGGHGNEQFF